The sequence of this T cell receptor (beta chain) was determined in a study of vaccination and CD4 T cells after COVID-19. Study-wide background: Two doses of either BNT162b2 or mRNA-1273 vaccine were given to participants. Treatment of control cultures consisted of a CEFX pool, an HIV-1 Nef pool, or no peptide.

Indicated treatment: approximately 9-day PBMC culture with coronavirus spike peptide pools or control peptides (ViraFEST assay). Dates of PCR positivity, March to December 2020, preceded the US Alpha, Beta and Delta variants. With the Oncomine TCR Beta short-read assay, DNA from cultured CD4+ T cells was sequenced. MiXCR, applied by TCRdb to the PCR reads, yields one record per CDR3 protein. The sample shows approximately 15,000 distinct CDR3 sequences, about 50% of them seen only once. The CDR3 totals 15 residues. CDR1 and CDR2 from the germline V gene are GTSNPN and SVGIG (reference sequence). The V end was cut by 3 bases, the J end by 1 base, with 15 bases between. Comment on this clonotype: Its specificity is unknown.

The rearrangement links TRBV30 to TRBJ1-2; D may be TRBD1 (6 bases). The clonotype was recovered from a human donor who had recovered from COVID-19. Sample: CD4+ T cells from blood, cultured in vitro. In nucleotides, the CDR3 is TGTGCCTGGAGCGCCGGGACAAGCTTTAACTATGGCTACACCTTC. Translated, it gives CAWSAGTSFNYGYTF.